Listed here are 25 T cell receptor beta chains from one sample, sequenced in a study of OX40 agonist ivuxolimab in advanced cancers. The data were produced by immunoSEQ multiplex PCR, yet TCRdb's version contains in-frame clones alone and is incomplete. The sample consists of around 60,000 clones, about nine tenths of them appearing once. Sequencing used CD4+ or CD8+ T cells sorted from blood, obtained in a trial of the OX40 agonist ivuxolimab. The receptors originated from an adult with an advanced solid tumor such as melanoma, head and neck, liver or kidney cancer.

The chain employs TRBV27 and TRBJ2-3; D uncertain. This CDR3 spans 13 amino acids. V shed 5 bases and J shed 4 bases, with 10 bases lying between them. Germline values: CDR1 MNHEY, CDR2 SMNVEV (reference sequence). CDR3 sequence reads: CASSPTLSDTQYF. CDR3 DNA sequence: TGTGCCAGCAGTCCCACCTTATCAGATACGCAGTATTTT.

This clone has just one count. This rearrangement joins TRBV27 to TRBJ2-1; D is perhaps TRBD2 (6 bases). The CDR3 loop spans 14 amino acids. With 6 bases removed from V and 0 bases from J, the gap between germline ends came to 9 bases. Germline V gene lookup returns CDR1 MNHEY and CDR2 SMNVEV (reference sequence). For the CDR3, the DNA is TGTGCCAGCAGGGGGGGAAGCTCCTACAATGAGCAGTTCTTC. This sequence encodes CASRGGSSYNEQFF.

V usage is TRBV18 and J usage is TRBJ2-7; 13 bases match TRBD2. CDR1 is KGHSH and CDR2 is LQKENI in the germline V gene. The ends lost 6 bases at V and 5 bases at J; junction bases unmatched: 4. The CDR3 totals 14 residues. Here the CDR3 DNA reads TGTGCCAGCTCGTCAACTAGCGGGAGGGACGAGCAGTACTTC. Encoded protein: CASSSTSGRDEQYF. Together with reference TRBV18 and TRBJ2-7, the CDR3 gives the full variable domain: NAGVMQNPRHLVRRRGQEARLRCSPMKGHSHVYWYRQLPEEGLKFMVYLQKENIIDESGMPKERFSAEFPKEGPSILRIQQVVRGDSAAYFCASSSTSGRDEQYFGPGTRLTVT.

This clone came up once. V and J are TRBV5-1 and TRBJ1-1; TRBD1 is a possible D gene (6 bases). Germline V gives CDR1 SGHRS, CDR2 YFSETQ. Trimming left V 2 bases short and J 2 bases short, with 7 bases between. CDR3 length equals 13 residues. The CDR3 region is CASSLGTNTEAFF. As DNA, the CDR3 is TGCGCCAGCAGCTTAGGGACAAACACTGAAGCTTTCTTT.

The gene calls are TRBV12-2 and TRBJ2-5; the table's D gene call, TRBD1, was not cross checked with the DNA. TRBV12-2 is annotated as a pseudogene. The CDR3 extends over 11 amino acids. CDR3 nucleotide sequence: TGTGCAAGTCGCTTAGCGGTGGCACGATACTTC. As protein: CASRLAVARYF.

V and J are TRBV9 and TRBJ2-7; possibly TRBD1 for D (5 bases). V lost 3 bases and J 0 bases, leaving 10 bases between the germline ends. This CDR3 spans 14 amino acids. Germline CDR1 reads SGDLS; CDR2 reads YYNGEE. This CDR3 reads CASSAPGISYEQYF. The DNA of the CDR3 is TGTGCCAGCAGCGCCCCAGGGATCTCCTACGAGCAGTACTTC.

This chain links TRBV9 with TRBJ2-1; 8 nucleotides line up with TRBD2. Per the germline V gene, CDR1 is SGDLS and CDR2 is YYNGEE. The V gene end was trimmed by 4 bases and the J gene end by 4 bases; junction bases not matched to a gene: 7. CDR3 length: 15 amino acids. The CDR3 is CASSPTSESYNEQFF. CDR3 nucleotide sequence: TGTGCCAGCAGCCCGACTAGCGAGAGTTACAATGAGCAGTTCTTC.

The J gene is TRBJ2-7, the V gene TRBV28, with a possible D match to TRBD2 (5 bases). Trimming removed 5 bases from V and 7 bases from J, with 18 bases in between. CDR1 MDHEN and CDR2 SYDVKM come from the germline V gene. This CDR3 is 14 amino acids long. This CDR3 reads CASSLEDWPREQYF. The CDR3 region has the DNA TGTGCCAGCAGTCTAGAGGACTGGCCCCGAGAGCAGTACTTC. The variable domain in full, completed from reference TRBV28 and TRBJ2-7, reads DVKVTQSSRYLVKRTGEKVFLECVQDMDHENMFWYRQDPGLGLRLIYFSYDVKMKEKGDIPEGYSVSREKKERFSLILESASTNQTSMYLCASSLEDWPREQYFGPGTRLTVT.

This clone was found once. The rearrangement joins TRBV28 to TRBJ2-2, with D maybe TRBD1 (5 bases). The V and J ends lost 3 bases and 7 bases respectively, with 12 bases between them. This CDR3 region has 14 residues. The germline V gene has CDR1 MDHEN and CDR2 SYDVKM. DNA for the CDR3: TGTGCCAGCAGTTTTTTCAGGGTCGGCGGGGAGCTGTTTTTT. Protein: CASSFFRVGGELFF. Complete variable domain (other parts from reference TRBV28 and TRBJ2-2): DVKVTQSSRYLVKRTGEKVFLECVQDMDHENMFWYRQDPGLGLRLIYFSYDVKMKEKGDIPEGYSVSREKKERFSLILESASTNQTSMYLCASSFFRVGGELFFGEGSRLTVL.

V and J are TRBV7-6 and TRBJ2-7; possibly TRBD1 for D (5 bases). V lost 5 bases, J lost 1 base, and 15 bases lay in between. Germline V gives CDR1 SGHVS, CDR2 FNYEAQ. This CDR3 comprises 15 residues. In DNA, the CDR3 is TGTGCCAGCAGCCAATCATACGGACATTCCTACGAGCAGTACTTC. Protein product: CASSQSYGHSYEQYF. The full variable domain, in which reference TRBV7-6 and TRBJ2-7 provide the parts outside the CDR3, is GAGVSQSPRYKVTKRGQDVALRCDPISGHVSLYWYRQALGQGPEFLTYFNYEAQQDKSGLPNDRFSAERPEGSISTLTIQRTEQRDSAMYRCASSQSYGHSYEQYFGPGTRLTVT.

The chain couples TRBV13 to TRBJ2-1, with D possibly being TRBD2 (5 bases). This CDR3 contains 14 residues. CDR1 is PRHDT and CDR2 is FYEKMQ in the germline V gene (reference sequence). V lost 4 bases to trimming and J lost 4 bases, with 11 bases between them. The CDR3 bases are TGTGCCAGCAGCTGGACTGACCATTACAATGAGCAGTTCTTC. Residues: CASSWTDHYNEQFF.

The table lists this clone with a count of one. The genes are TRBV7-9 and TRBJ2-1; 8 bases map to TRBD1. The germline V gene encodes CDR1 SEHNR and CDR2 FQNEAQ (reference sequence). The ends lost 4 bases at V and 7 bases at J; junction bases unmatched: 15. This CDR3 region has 17 residues. CDR3 sequence: CASSSTGGLAVWNEQFF. Written as DNA, the CDR3 is TGTGCCAGCAGCTCTACAGGGGGATTGGCAGTATGGAATGAGCAGTTCTTC.

This clone was observed once. The rearrangement uses TRBV30 and TRBJ1-1; D remains unclear. This CDR3 has 12 amino acids. Germline loops: CDR1 GTSNPN, CDR2 SVGIG (reference sequence). V lost 7 bases and J lost 8, with 17 bases in between. The CDR3 nucleotides are TGTGCCTTAAACTTGAAACGACTAGAAGCTTTCTTT. The encoded protein is CALNLKRLEAFF.

The rearrangement uses TRBV30 and TRBJ1-4; TRBD1 agrees at 9 bases. The germline V gene has CDR1 GTSNPN and CDR2 SVGIG (reference sequence). The V gene end was trimmed by 5 bases and the J gene end by 8 bases; junction bases not matched to a gene: 6. The CDR3 runs to 13 residues. In nucleotides, the CDR3 is TGTGCCTGGGATACCGGGACAGGGGAAAAACTGTTTTTT. This translates into CAWDTGTGEKLFF.

The chain recombines TRBV6-1 with TRBJ2-5; D may be TRBD2 (6 bases). Trimming left V 4 bases short and J 0 bases short, with 18 bases between. This CDR3 contains 17 residues. CDR1 MNHNS and CDR2 SASEGT come from the germline V gene. The CDR3 is CASSGRWLAANQETQYF. In DNA form, the CDR3 reads TGTGCCAGCAGTGGGAGGTGGTTAGCGGCCAACCAAGAGACCCAGTACTTC.

The gene calls are TRBV9 and TRBJ2-5; 9 bases match TRBD1. CDR3 size: 15 residues. CDR1 and CDR2 (germline): SGDLS, YYNGEE. Unmatched junction bases numbered 5, after V lost 1 base and J lost 4 bases. Here the CDR3 DNA reads TGTGCCAGCAGCGTATGGACAGGGGTGGGAGAGACCCAGTACTTC. It yields the protein CASSVWTGVGETQYF.

The chain recombines TRBV5-1 with TRBJ2-3; no firm D call. CDR3 length: 14 amino acids. Deletions cut 2 bases from V and 2 bases from J, with 9 bases between. Germline V gene data show CDR1 as SGHRS and CDR2 as YFSETQ. CDR3 nucleotide sequence: TGCGCCAGCAGCTTTTGGCGCTTCACAGATACGCAGTATTTT. Its translation: CASSFWRFTDTQYF.

The J gene is TRBJ2-5, the V gene TRBV10-3; tentative D call: TRBD2 (6 bases). The length of the CDR3 is 15 residues. Trimming left V 6 bases short and J 2 bases short, with 16 bases between. Per germline, CDR1 ENHRY and CDR2 SYGVKD. CDR3 sequence (DNA): TGTGCCATCAGAGGGGTGGGTAGCGGACAAGAGACCCAGTACTTC. The encoded protein is CAIRGVGSGQETQYF.

This clone appeared a few times. This chain links TRBV6-5 with TRBJ2-3; tentative D call: TRBD1 (6 bases). The V gene lost 7 bases and the J gene lost 3 bases, with 17 bases spanning the gap. The CDR3 has 15 residues. The germline gives CDR1 MNHEY, CDR2 SVGAGI. In DNA form, the CDR3 reads TGTGCCAGCACCTCCGGGACACTCCTGACAGATACGCAGTATTTT. Amino acid sequence: CASTSGTLLTDTQYF.

The chain is built from TRBV28 and TRBJ2-5; no definite D call. Germline CDR1 reads MDHEN; CDR2 reads SYDVKM. This CDR3 has 14 amino acids. V lost 3 bases, J lost 5 bases, and 13 bases lay in between. The CDR3 bases are TGTGCCAGCAGTTTCTCCGCTTTCGGGGAGACCCAGTACTTC. Translated, it gives CASSFSAFGETQYF.

The chain joins TRBV30 to TRBJ2-1; 9 bases align to TRBD2. This CDR3 contains 14 residues. With 0 bases clipped from V and 8 bases from J, the junction kept 5 bases outside the gene matches. Germline V gene data show CDR1 as GTSNPN and CDR2 as SVGIG (reference sequence). The CDR3 sequence: CAWSVGTSLYEQFF. The CDR3 DNA follows: TGTGCCTGGAGTGTGGGGACTAGCTTATATGAGCAGTTCTTC.

The chain recombines TRBV7-2 with TRBJ2-5; D is unresolved. The last part of the DNA fits TRBJ2-7 better; the J call may be wrong. The germline gives CDR1 SGHTA, CDR2 FQGNSA. The CDR3 covers 13 residues. This CDR3 is CASSFHRPYEQYF. In DNA, the CDR3 is TGTGCCAGCAGCTTCCACAGACCCTACGAGCAGTACTTC.

The chain couples TRBV4-3 to TRBJ2-1, with a weak D call TRBD1 (5 bases). With 0 bases removed from V and 9 bases from J, the gap between germline ends came to 15 bases. The germline V gene has CDR1 LGHNA and CDR2 YSLEER. CDR3 length: 15 amino acids. The CDR3 DNA is TGCGCCAGCAGCCAAGATCGGGTAGGGGAAAGTGAGCAGTTCTTC. Translation: CASSQDRVGESEQFF.

The J gene is TRBJ2-3, the V gene TRBV27; D call uncertain. Germline V gene lookup returns CDR1 MNHEY and CDR2 SMNVEV (reference sequence). V shed 3 bases and J shed 2 bases, with 6 bases lying between them. The CDR3 length is 13 residues. As DNA, the CDR3 is TGTGCCAGCAGTTTTGGCCCCACAGATACGCAGTATTTT. Protein sequence: CASSFGPTDTQYF.

A single count supports this clone. The chain employs TRBV11-2 and TRBJ2-5, with 8 bases that match TRBD2. CDR3 length: 12 residues. Per germline, CDR1 SGHAT and CDR2 FQNNGV. With 4 bases clipped from V and 5 bases from J, the junction kept 0 bases outside the gene matches. This CDR3 reads CASSSGGETQYF. The CDR3 nucleotides read TGTGCCAGCAGCTCGGGGGGGGAGACCCAGTACTTC.